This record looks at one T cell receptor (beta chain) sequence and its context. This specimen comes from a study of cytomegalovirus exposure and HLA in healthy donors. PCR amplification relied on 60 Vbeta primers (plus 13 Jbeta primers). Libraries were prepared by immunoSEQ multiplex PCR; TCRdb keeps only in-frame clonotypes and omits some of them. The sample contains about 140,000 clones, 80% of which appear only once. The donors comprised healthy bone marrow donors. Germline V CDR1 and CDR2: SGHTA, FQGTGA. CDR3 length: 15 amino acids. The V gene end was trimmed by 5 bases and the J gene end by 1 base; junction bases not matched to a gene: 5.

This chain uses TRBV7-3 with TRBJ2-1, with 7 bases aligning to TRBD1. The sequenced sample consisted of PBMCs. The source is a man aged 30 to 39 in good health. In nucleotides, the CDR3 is TGTGCCAGCAGCCCAATACAGGGGTCCTACAATGAGCAGTTCTTC. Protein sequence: CASSPIQGSYNEQFF.